This T cell receptor beta chain stems from a study of glioma-infiltrating T cells. Study-wide results and limits: CDR3 overlap between tissue and blood was very small.

Amplification of TCR alpha and beta CDR3 regions from RNA used iRepertoire nested multiplex PCR. One entry per CDR3 protein results from TCRdb running MiXCR on the multiplex PCR reads. The sample shows under 20,000 distinct CDR3 sequences, over 45% of them seen only once. Notes on this clonotype: Its antigen is not identified.

The CDR3 consists of 15 residues. The germline gives CDR1 MNHEY, CDR2 SVGEGT. Trimming cost V 7 bases and J 0 bases, with 16 bases left between them. Sequencing was carried out using glioma tissue, nonneoplastic brain tissue, or PBMCs (not recorded which). This sequence was found in a human donor with low-grade glioma or glioblastoma, undergoing nonglioma brain surgery, or in good health (not recorded which). This chain links TRBV6-2 or TRBV6-3 with TRBJ2-7; a weak D match, TRBD2 (5 bases). The CDR3 DNA follows: TGTGCCAGCACCTCTCGGACTTCCAGCTCCTACGAGCAGTACTTC. Protein: CASTSRTSSSYEQYF.